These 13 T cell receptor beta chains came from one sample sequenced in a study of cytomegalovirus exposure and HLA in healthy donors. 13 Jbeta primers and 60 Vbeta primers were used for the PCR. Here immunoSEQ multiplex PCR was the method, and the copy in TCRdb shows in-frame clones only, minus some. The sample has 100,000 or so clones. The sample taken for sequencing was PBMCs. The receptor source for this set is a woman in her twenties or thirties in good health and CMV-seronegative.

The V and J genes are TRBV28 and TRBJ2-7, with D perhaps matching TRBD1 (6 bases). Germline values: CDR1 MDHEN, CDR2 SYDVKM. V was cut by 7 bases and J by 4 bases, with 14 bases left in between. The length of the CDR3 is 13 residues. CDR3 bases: TGTGCCAGCACCCCGGACAGTAGGTACGAGCAGTACTTC. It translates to CASTPDSRYEQYF. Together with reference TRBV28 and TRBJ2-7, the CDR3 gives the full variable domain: DVKVTQSSRYLVKRTGEKVFLECVQDMDHENMFWYRQDPGLGLRLIYFSYDVKMKEKGDIPEGYSVSREKKERFSLILESASTNQTSMYLCASTPDSRYEQYFGPGTRLTVT.

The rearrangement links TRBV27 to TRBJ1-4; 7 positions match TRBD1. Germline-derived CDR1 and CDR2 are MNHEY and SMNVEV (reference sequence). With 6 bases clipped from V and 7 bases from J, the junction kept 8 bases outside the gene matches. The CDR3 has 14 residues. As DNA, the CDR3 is TGTGCCAGCAGGGTCAGGGGGGCCGGTGAAAAACTGTTTTTT. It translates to CASRVRGAGEKLFF.

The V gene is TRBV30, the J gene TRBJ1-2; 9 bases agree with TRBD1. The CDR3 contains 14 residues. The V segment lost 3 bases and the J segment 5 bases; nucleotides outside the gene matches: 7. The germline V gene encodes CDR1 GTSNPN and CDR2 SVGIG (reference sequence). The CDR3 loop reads CAWRRTGAEYGYTF. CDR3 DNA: TGTGCCTGGAGACGGACAGGGGCTGAATATGGCTACACCTTC.

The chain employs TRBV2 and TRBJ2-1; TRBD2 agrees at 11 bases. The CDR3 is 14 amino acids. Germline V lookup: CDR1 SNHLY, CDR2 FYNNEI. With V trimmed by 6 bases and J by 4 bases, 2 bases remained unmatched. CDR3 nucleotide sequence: TGTGCCAGCAGGAGACTAGCGGGATACAATGAGCAGTTCTTC. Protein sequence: CASRRLAGYNEQFF.

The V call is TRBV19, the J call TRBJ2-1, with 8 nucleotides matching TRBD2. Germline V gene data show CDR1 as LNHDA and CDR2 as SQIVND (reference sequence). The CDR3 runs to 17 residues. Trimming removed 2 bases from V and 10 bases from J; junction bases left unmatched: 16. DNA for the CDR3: TGTGCCAGTAGTATACAGGGGACTAGGTTCGGTTCGGCAGAGCAGTTCTTC. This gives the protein CASSIQGTRFGSAEQFF.

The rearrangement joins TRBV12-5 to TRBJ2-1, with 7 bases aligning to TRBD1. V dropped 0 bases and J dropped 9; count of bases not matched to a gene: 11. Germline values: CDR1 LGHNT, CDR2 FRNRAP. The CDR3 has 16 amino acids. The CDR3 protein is CASGLVTTGRAVEQFF. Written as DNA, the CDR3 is TGTGCTAGTGGTTTGGTAACGACAGGGCGGGCCGTTGAGCAGTTCTTC.

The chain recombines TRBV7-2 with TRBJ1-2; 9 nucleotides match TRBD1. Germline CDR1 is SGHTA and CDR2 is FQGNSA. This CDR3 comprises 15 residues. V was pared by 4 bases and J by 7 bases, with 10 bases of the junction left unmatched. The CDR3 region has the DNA TGTGCCAGCAGCTCCGCGCGGGGGACAGGGTCTGGCTACACCTTC. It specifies CASSSARGTGSGYTF.

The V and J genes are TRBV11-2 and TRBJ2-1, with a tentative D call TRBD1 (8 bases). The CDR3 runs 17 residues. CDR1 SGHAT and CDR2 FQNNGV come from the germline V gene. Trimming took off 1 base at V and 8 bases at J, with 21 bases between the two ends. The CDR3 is CASSLGQGAGAWDEQFF. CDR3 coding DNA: TGTGCCAGCAGCTTAGGTCAGGGGGCGGGAGCATGGGATGAGCAGTTCTTC. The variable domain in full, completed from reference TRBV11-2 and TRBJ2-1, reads EAGVAQSPRYKIIEKRQSVAFWCNPISGHATLYWYQQILGQGPKLLIQFQNNGVVDDSQLPKDRFSAERLKGVDSTLKIQPAKLEDSAVYLCASSLGQGAGAWDEQFFGPGTRLTVL.

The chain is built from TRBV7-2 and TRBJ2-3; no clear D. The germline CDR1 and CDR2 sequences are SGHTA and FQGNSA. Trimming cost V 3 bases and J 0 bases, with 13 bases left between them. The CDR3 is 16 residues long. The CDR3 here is CASSLSSLLSTDTQYF. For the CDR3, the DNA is TGTGCCAGCAGCTTGTCGTCTCTACTCAGCACAGATACGCAGTATTTT.

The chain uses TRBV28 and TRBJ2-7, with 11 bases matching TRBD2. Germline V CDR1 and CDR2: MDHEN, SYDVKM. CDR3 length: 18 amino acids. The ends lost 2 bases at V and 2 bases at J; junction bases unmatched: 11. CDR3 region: CASSLGPPTSGTTYEQYF. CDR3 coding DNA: TGTGCCAGCAGTTTAGGGCCCCCGACTAGCGGGACAACCTACGAGCAGTACTTC.

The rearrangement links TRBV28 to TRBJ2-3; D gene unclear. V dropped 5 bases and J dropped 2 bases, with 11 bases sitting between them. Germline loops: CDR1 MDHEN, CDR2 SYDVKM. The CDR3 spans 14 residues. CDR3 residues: CASSPDLYTDTQYF. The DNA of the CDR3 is TGTGCCAGCAGTCCCGACTTGTACACAGATACGCAGTATTTT.

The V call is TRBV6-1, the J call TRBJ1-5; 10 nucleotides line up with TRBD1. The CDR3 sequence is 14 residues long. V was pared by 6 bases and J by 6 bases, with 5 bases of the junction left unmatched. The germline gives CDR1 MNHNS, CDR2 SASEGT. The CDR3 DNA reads TGTGCCAGCAGGGAGGGGACAGGGGCTCAGCCCCAGCATTTT. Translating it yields CASREGTGAQPQHF.

The CDR3 is CASSLSRLAGVIGETQYF. The CDR3 DNA sequence: TGCGCCAGCAGCTTGTCCCGACTAGCGGGAGTTATAGGGGAGACCCAGTACTTC. The chain combines TRBV5-1 with TRBJ2-5, with 12 positions matching TRBD2. The V gene end was trimmed by 1 base and the J gene end by 5 bases; junction bases not matched to a gene: 12. Looked up from germline, CDR1 is SGHRS and CDR2 is YFSETQ. This CDR3 has 18 amino acids.